The text below deals with one T cell receptor beta chain. This clone was counted ten times or more. There is no known antigen for this receptor. Qualities for individual bases were not recorded, and no much larger clone is one base off. This entry comes from a study of metastatic and nonmetastatic thyroid tumors (dated by TCRdb to 2020 to 2021). Regarding the research as a whole: Repertoires were compared across peripheral blood and tumor or nodule tissue samples from malignant and benign thyroid patients.

Receptor amplification or capture employed PCR. Sequenced using an Illumina HiSeq 4000. The TCR beta-chain CDR3 region of each patient was profiled by high-throughput sequencing. The paper's data handling went like this. Drawing on CDR3 differences between clinicopathological groups, the researchers built a classifier meant to tell apart patients with distant-metastatic papillary thyroid cancer. The Shannon index was used to assess repertoire diversity, and the Morisita-Horn index was used to assess tumor-blood repertoire similarity. TCRdb redid the processing of the public reads, applying fastp at Q25 and MiXCR, and retained in-frame beta chains. These V and J calls derive from TCRdb rather than the authors' analysis. Here the sample has roughly 25,000 clones; under 15% occur a single time. Approximately 3.4% of the sample belongs to the ten largest clones. Before undergoing thyroid surgery, none of the patients had been given any kind of treatment. Using T-cell receptor beta sequencing, the researchers looked back retrospectively at clinical samples from patients, gathered between about 2011 and 2019.

The CDR3 numbers 12 residues from cysteine through phenylalanine. The entry retains the CDR3 DNA only, 36 bases that are in frame from base 1. Trimming removed 0 bases from V and 3 bases from J, leaving 3 bases between the germline ends. CDR1 and CDR2, looked up from the germline V gene (reference sequence), are GTSNPN and SVGIG. General conclusions and limits of the study: In both blood and tumor samples, TCR beta diversity was reported to be significantly higher in malignant tumors than in benign nodules.

This sequence uses TRBV30 and TRBJ1-5, with the D gene call left open. Input material: blood. The sequence derives from a female donor with papillary thyroid cancer or a benign thyroid nodule (not recorded which). Some clones in this sample may be carry-over from other donors' samples. The base sequence is TGTGCCTGGAGTGTAAACAATCAGCCCCAGCATTTT. The translation is CAWSVNNQPQHF.